The 26 T cell receptor beta chains below all came from one sample that was sequenced in a study of T cells in Graves' hyperthyroidism and ophthalmopathy. Authors of the study amplified TCR beta CDR3 regions from RNA transcripts. First-round RT-PCR of the TCR CDR3 relied on the HTBI primer set. TCRdb called the multiplex PCR reads again in MiXCR, with one record for every CDR3 protein. The sample carries approximately 380,000 distinct CDR3 sequences, about 20% recorded once. Input material: blood. Receptors were obtained from a woman aged 18-29 years with Graves' hyperthyroidism.

This clonotype was observed at least ten times. The V gene is TRBV12-3 or TRBV12-4, the J gene TRBJ1-2; 8 bases fit TRBD1. Trimming took 5 bases from V and 7 from J; bases not matched to a gene: 9. The length of the CDR3 is 14 residues. The CDR3 spells CASSMDRAGCGYTF. DNA for the CDR3: TGTGCCAGCAGTATGGACAGGGCCGGTTGTGGCTACACCTTC.

This clonotype was recorded at least ten times. The chain is built from TRBV12-3 or TRBV12-4 and TRBJ2-7; 8 bases line up with TRBD1. V lost 4 bases and J lost 2; bases outside the gene matches: 1. This CDR3 spans 13 amino acids. CDR3 protein: CASSYRGTYEQYF. Here the CDR3 DNA reads TGTGCCAGCAGTTACAGGGGGACCTACGAGCAGTACTTC.

There are a few counts of this clonotype. This chain connects TRBV18 to TRBJ1-2; D may be TRBD1 (6 bases). This CDR3 is 17 amino acids long. V gave up 6 bases and J gave up 6 bases, with 26 bases separating them. CDR1 is KGHSH, CDR2 LQKENI, per germline. CDR3 amino acids: CASSQGRGGSGADGYTF. CDR3 nucleotides: TGTGCCAGCTCGCAGGGGAGGGGCGGATCAGGAGCGGATGGCTACACCTTC.

The table lists this clonotype with many counts. V usage is TRBV12-3 or TRBV12-4 and J usage is TRBJ1-5; weak D call: TRBD1 (5 bases). This CDR3 is 15 amino acids long. Trimming shortened V by 2 bases and J by 0 bases, and 8 bases separated the two germline ends. CDR3 nucleotide sequence: TGTGCCAGCAGTTTACGGACACTTAGCAATCAGCCCCAGCATTTT. This sequence encodes CASSLRTLSNQPQHF.

This clonotype was detected ten times or more. This chain connects TRBV24-1 to TRBJ2-7, with a tentative D call TRBD1 (5 bases). The V and J ends lost 1 base and 5 bases respectively, with 8 bases between them. CDR1 KGHDR and CDR2 SFDVKD come from the germline V gene. This CDR3 spans 13 amino acids. The CDR3 reads CATSDLGRDEQYF. In DNA, the CDR3 is TGTGCCACCAGTGATTTAGGCAGGGACGAGCAGTACTTC.

The CDR3 DNA reads TGTGCCAGCAGTACGGTTTCCCGGACCCAGAACACTGAAGCTTTCTTT. Its translation is CASSTVSRTQNTEAFF. V is TRBV6-1 and J is TRBJ1-1; D unresolved. CDR1 MNHNS and CDR2 SASEGT come from the germline V gene. The CDR3 length is 16 residues. Trimming left V 5 bases short and J 1 base short, with 17 bases between.

This clonotype was observed at least ten times. The chain recombines TRBV15 with TRBJ1-2, with D possibly TRBD1 on 5 matching bases. Germline V CDR1 and CDR2: LNHNV, YYDKDF (reference sequence). The CDR3 has 15 residues. Trimming pared 3 bases from V and 0 bases from J, leaving 11 bases between. DNA for the CDR3: TGTGCCACCAGCAGTACCGACAGCTCTAACTATGGCTACACCTTC. It yields the protein CATSSTDSSNYGYTF.

This clonotype has ten or more counts. J is TRBJ2-5 and V is TRBV15; D unclear. The V end lost 1 base, the J end lost 2 bases, and 5 bases lay between the germline ends. This CDR3 has 13 amino acids. Germline lookup yields CDR1 LNHNV and CDR2 YYDKDF (reference sequence). The chain's CDR3 is CATSRGRQETQYF. DNA for the CDR3: TGTGCCACCAGCAGAGGTAGGCAAGAGACCCAGTACTTC. Together with reference TRBV15 and TRBJ2-5, the CDR3 gives the full variable domain: DAMVIQNPRYQVTQFGKPVTLSCSQTLNHNVMYWYQQKSSQAPKLLFHYYDKDFNNEADTPDNFQSRRPNTSFCFLDIRSPGLGDTAMYLCATSRGRQETQYFGPGTRLLVL.

This clonotype showed up many times. CDR3 bases: TGTGCCAGCAGTGGGCAGTCCCGGGACAGGGGCGAGCAGTACTTC. As protein: CASSGQSRDRGEQYF. The chain employs TRBV6-1 and TRBJ2-7, with 10 positions matching TRBD1. J gave up 6 bases and V 4 bases, and 9 bases lay outside the gene matches. Germline V gene data show CDR1 as MNHNS and CDR2 as SASEGT. This CDR3 is 15 amino acids long.

This clonotype has more than one count but fewer than ten. V usage is TRBV7-2 and J usage is TRBJ1-6; D gene unclear. The germline CDR1 and CDR2 sequences are SGHTA and FQGNSA. V was clipped by 3 bases and J by 7 bases, with 19 bases between them. The CDR3 loop spans 17 amino acids. The CDR3 DNA is TGTGCCAGCAGCTTTCGCGGTCTCCCCCTGGGGAATTCACCCCTCCACTTT. Translation gives CASSFRGLPLGNSPLHF. The full variable domain, with the rest looked up from reference TRBV7-2 and TRBJ1-6, is GAGVSQSPSNKVTEKGKDVELRCDPISGHTALYWYRQSLGQGLEFLIYFQGNSAPDKSGLPSDRFSAERTGGSVSTLTIQRTQQEDSAVYLCASSFRGLPLGNSPLHFGNGTRLTVT.

This clonotype was detected a few times. This chain links TRBV13 with TRBJ2-7, with 8 bases that match TRBD2. Unmatched junction bases numbered 7, after V lost 3 bases and J lost 3 bases. The germline V gene has CDR1 PRHDT and CDR2 FYEKMQ (reference sequence). The CDR3 covers 15 residues. CDR3 loop: CASSLGLVEDYEQYF. For the CDR3, the DNA is TGTGCCAGCAGCTTGGGACTAGTGGAGGACTACGAGCAGTACTTC.

The table lists this clonotype with a few counts. The rearrangement joins TRBV20-1 to TRBJ1-5, with D uncertain. There are 12 residues in the CDR3. V gave up 1 base and J gave up 7 bases, with 8 bases separating them. The V gene's germline CDR1 is DFQATT and CDR2 SNEGSKA (reference sequence). This CDR3 is CSARVSEQPQHF. CDR3 coding DNA: TGCAGTGCTAGAGTTTCGGAGCAGCCCCAGCATTTT.

The chain is built from TRBV6-2 or TRBV6-3 and TRBJ2-5; no firm D call. Trimming cost V 2 bases and J 5 bases, with 15 bases left between them. This CDR3 is 15 amino acids long. Germline assignment: CDR1 MNHEY and CDR2 SVGEGT. CDR3 sequence: CASSYLIRGGETQYF. CDR3 DNA: TGTGCCAGCAGTTACCTGATACGTGGTGGTGAGACCCAGTACTTC.

The chain couples TRBV6-1 to TRBJ2-1; 8 nucleotides align to TRBD1. This CDR3 is built from 14 residues. Germline trimming cut 6 bases from V and 7 bases from J; bases unmatched to any gene: 8. From germline, CDR1 is MNHNS and CDR2 SASEGT. In DNA, the CDR3 is TGTGCCAGCAGCCGGACAGGGTGGAAAAATGAGCAGTTCTTC. Its translation: CASSRTGWKNEQFF.

This clonotype has ten or more counts. The chain has TRBV18 and TRBJ1-1; 8 bases fit TRBD1. The V gene's germline CDR1 is KGHSH and CDR2 LQKENI. This CDR3 contains 16 residues. The V segment lost 2 bases and the J segment 0 bases; nucleotides outside the gene matches: 5. The CDR3 DNA sequence: TGTGCCAGCTCACCAGCAGGGGGCAATCTGAACACTGAAGCTTTCTTT. Protein sequence: CASSPAGGNLNTEAFF.

This clonotype was counted a few times. This chain connects TRBV7-2 to TRBJ2-2, with D hard to call. CDR3 size: 12 residues. Germline-derived CDR1 and CDR2 are SGHTA and FQGNSA. Trimming took off 4 bases at V and 7 bases at J, with 7 bases between the two ends. Here the CDR3 reads CASSWAGGELFF. The CDR3 DNA reads TGTGCCAGCAGCTGGGCAGGCGGGGAGCTGTTTTTT. Supplemented by reference TRBV7-2 and TRBJ2-2, the full variable domain reads GAGVSQSPSNKVTEKGKDVELRCDPISGHTALYWYRQSLGQGLEFLIYFQGNSAPDKSGLPSDRFSAERTGGSVSTLTIQRTQQEDSAVYLCASSWAGGELFFGEGSRLTVL.

The sample holds many counts of this clonotype. The J gene is TRBJ1-5, the V gene TRBV20-1; TRBD1 matches 7 bases. V lost 6 bases and J lost 6; bases outside the gene matches: 5. This CDR3 contains 12 residues. The germline V gene has CDR1 DFQATT and CDR2 SNEGSKA (reference sequence). CDR3 in amino acids: CSAPRGSQPQHF. In DNA form, the CDR3 reads TGCAGTGCCCCCAGGGGGAGTCAGCCCCAGCATTTT.

This clonotype was observed a few times. Relative to the germline gene, one junction end is altered; a read error may explain this. The chain carries TRBV12-3 or TRBV12-4 and TRBJ2-4; a possible D gene is TRBD1 (6 bases). CDR3 length: 14 residues. CDR3 sequence reads: CASSATGSGNIKYF. As DNA, the CDR3 is TGTGCCAGCAGTGCAACAGGGTCGGGAAACATTAAGTACTTC.

This clonotype came up many times. The chain uses TRBV28 and TRBJ1-2; 7 nucleotides line up with TRBD1. Trimming removed 5 bases from V and 0 bases from J; junction bases left unmatched: 9. Per germline, CDR1 MDHEN and CDR2 SYDVKM. The CDR3 length is 16 residues. The CDR3, as DNA: TGTGCCAGCAGTCAGGGGGGCGCGGGAACTAACTATGGCTACACCTTC. It is translated as CASSQGGAGTNYGYTF.

This clonotype was counted many times. The CDR3 protein is CASSFRGRDSWSPLHF. CDR3 DNA sequence: TGTGCCAGCAGTTTCAGGGGACGGGATTCTTGGTCACCCCTCCACTTT. V usage is TRBV12-3 or TRBV12-4 and J usage is TRBJ1-6, with D possibly TRBD1 on 6 matching bases. V lost 3 bases to trimming and J lost 10 bases, with 19 bases between them. The CDR3 is 16 residues long.

This clonotype was counted many times. The rearrangement uses TRBV7-2 and TRBJ2-7; 7 bases line up with TRBD2. The V and J ends lost 4 bases and 1 base, in that order; junction bases with no gene match: 7. The CDR3 sequence is 15 residues long. The germline gives CDR1 SGHTA, CDR2 FQGNSA. The chain's CDR3 is CASSSYQRGSYEQYF. Written as DNA, the CDR3 is TGTGCCAGCAGCTCCTACCAGCGGGGTTCCTACGAGCAGTACTTC.

This clonotype was observed a handful of times. The chain recombines TRBV11-2 with TRBJ2-5; 8 bases fit TRBD1. This CDR3 spans 15 amino acids. Germline CDR1 is SGHAT and CDR2 is FQNNGV. Losses at the gene ends were 5 bases for V and 5 bases for J; bases not matched to a gene: 10. The CDR3 spells CASSLDRGLSETQYF. The DNA for the CDR3 is TGTGCCAGCAGCCTCGACAGGGGTTTAAGTGAGACCCAGTACTTC.

This clonotype was seen ten or more times. The chain joins TRBV7-2 to TRBJ2-5; TRBD2 matches 11 bases. Unmatched junction bases numbered 2, after V lost 1 base and J lost 1 base. Germline CDR1 SGHTA, CDR2 FQGNSA. This CDR3 is 16 amino acids long. The CDR3 here is CASSLVGTSGQETQYF. The CDR3 DNA is TGTGCCAGCAGCTTAGTTGGGACTAGCGGCCAAGAGACCCAGTACTTC.

This chain uses TRBV28 with TRBJ2-2; D gene unclear. This CDR3 spans 14 amino acids. Trimming shortened V by 4 bases and J by 6 bases, and 12 bases separated the two germline ends. Germline V gene lookup returns CDR1 MDHEN and CDR2 SYDVKM. The CDR3 reads CASSSRLFSGELFF. The CDR3 DNA sequence: TGTGCCAGCAGTTCGCGGCTTTTTTCCGGGGAGCTGTTTTTT.

As DNA, the CDR3 is TGTGCCAGCAGTCTAGGGGGATTGACAGATAGCAATCAGCCCCAGCATTTT. Translation gives CASSLGGLTDSNQPQHF. V usage is TRBV27 and J usage is TRBJ1-5; TRBD1 is a possible D gene (6 bases). The V gene's germline CDR1 is MNHEY and CDR2 SMNVEV (reference sequence). With 5 bases removed from V and 0 bases from J, the gap between germline ends came to 17 bases. The CDR3 sequence is 17 residues long.

This clonotype was recorded at least ten times. This chain links TRBV20-1 with TRBJ1-2; tentatively, D is TRBD1 (5 bases). Trimming pared 0 bases from V and 4 bases from J, leaving 18 bases between. Germline CDR1 is DFQATT and CDR2 is SNEGSKA (reference sequence). The CDR3 totals 16 residues. The CDR3: CSARDLRRGSSYGYTF. DNA of the CDR3: TGCAGTGCTAGAGATCTCCGGAGGGGCTCGAGCTATGGCTACACCTTC.